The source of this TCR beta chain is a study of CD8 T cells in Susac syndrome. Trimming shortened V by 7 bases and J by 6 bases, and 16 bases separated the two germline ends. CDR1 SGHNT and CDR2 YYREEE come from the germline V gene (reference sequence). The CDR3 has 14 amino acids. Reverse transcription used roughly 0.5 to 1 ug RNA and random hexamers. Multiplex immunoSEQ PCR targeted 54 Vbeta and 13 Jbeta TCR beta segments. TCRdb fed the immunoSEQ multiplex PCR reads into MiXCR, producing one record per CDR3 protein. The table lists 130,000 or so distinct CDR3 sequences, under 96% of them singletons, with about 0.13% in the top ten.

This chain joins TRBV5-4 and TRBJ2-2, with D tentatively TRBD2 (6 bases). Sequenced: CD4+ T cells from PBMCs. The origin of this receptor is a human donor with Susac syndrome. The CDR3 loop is CASRAGTNAGELFF. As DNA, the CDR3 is TGTGCCAGCCGTGCGGGGACCAATGCCGGGGAGCTGTTTTTT. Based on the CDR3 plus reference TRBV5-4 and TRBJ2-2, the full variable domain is ETGVTQSPTHLIKTRGQQVTLRCSSQSGHNTVSWYQQALGQGPQFIFQYYREEENGRGNFPPRFSGLQFPNYSSELNVNALELDDSALYLCASRAGTNAGELFFGEGSRLTVL.